The present entry profiles one T cell receptor (beta chain) with its context. Its antigen is still unknown. The protocol was immunoSEQ multiplex PCR, while the TCRdb copy is restricted to in-frame clones and leaves out a portion. Among about 48,000 clones, roughly 73% were seen once, and the ten largest hold 0.75% to 0.9%. The record originates from a study of memory CD4+ T cells and cytomegalovirus serostatus. The overall study: This sample comes from healthy Belgian adults, fewer than 10 CMV seropositive, roughly 22 seronegative. General study results and limits: The CMV-associated TCR signature appears largely within the CD4+ memory repertoire. Of more than 150 reported CMV TCRbeta sequences, 55 to 80 were found in memory CD4+ repertoires.

Single viable CD3+CD4+CD8-CD45RO+ cells were sorted as the memory CD4+ T cells. CD4+ T cells were isolated by positive magnetic selection. The V end was cut by 0 bases, the J end by 0 bases, with 14 bases between. The germline V gene has CDR1 SEHNR and CDR2 FQNEAQ (reference sequence). There are 17 residues in the CDR3. The clonotype was recovered from an adult in good health and CMV-seronegative. Sequencing was done on a sample of memory CD4+ T cells from blood. The chain uses TRBV7-9 and TRBJ1-1; no clear D gene. The CDR3 DNA reads as TGTGCCAGCAGCTTAGCGGGTCAGGACGGGCTGAACACTGAAGCTTTCTTT. Translation: CASSLAGQDGLNTEAFF. Complete variable domain (other parts from reference TRBV7-9 and TRBJ1-1): DTGVSQNPRHKITKRGQNVTFRCDPISEHNRLYWYRQTLGQGPEFLTYFQNEAQLEKSRLLSDRFSAERPKGSFSTLEIQRTEQGDSAMYLCASSLAGQDGLNTEAFFGQGTRLTVV.